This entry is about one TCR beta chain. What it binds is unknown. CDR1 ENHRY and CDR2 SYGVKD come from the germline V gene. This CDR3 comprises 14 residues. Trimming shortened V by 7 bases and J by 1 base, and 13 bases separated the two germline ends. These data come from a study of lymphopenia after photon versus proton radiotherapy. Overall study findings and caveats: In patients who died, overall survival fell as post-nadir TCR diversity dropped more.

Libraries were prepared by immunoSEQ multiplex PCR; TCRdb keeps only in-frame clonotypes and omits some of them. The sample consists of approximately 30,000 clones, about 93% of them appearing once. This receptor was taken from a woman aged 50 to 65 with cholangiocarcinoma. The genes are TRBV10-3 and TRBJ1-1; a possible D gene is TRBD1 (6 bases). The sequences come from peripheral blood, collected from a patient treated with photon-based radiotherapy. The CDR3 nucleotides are TGTGCCATCACTACAGGGAAGGGGAACACTGAAGCTTTCTTT. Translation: CAITTGKGNTEAFF.